The next 18 T cell receptor beta chains were all read from a single sample in a study of response to subunit inactivated influenza vaccine. TCRdb reprocessed the RT-PCR reads with MiXCR, giving one entry per CDR3 protein. The top ten clones hold 9% to 12% of a sample with a few hundred thousand distinct CDR3 sequences, about 20% of them seen once. Sequenced here: PBMCs from blood, sampled less than 22 months after vaccination. Source of these receptors: a man between 50 and 75 years old who received an inactivated influenza vaccine.

This clonotype was seen only a few times. This chain joins TRBV20-1 and TRBJ2-5; TRBD2 matches at 9 bases. CDR1 DFQATT and CDR2 SNEGSKA come from the germline V gene (reference sequence). Trimming at V came to 5 bases and at J to 5 bases, leaving 9 bases not matched to a gene. The CDR3 is 14 residues long. CDR3 sequence (DNA): TGCAGTGCTGCCAGCGGGGGGACTGGGGAGACCCAGTACTTC. Protein product: CSAASGGTGETQYF.

Written as DNA, the CDR3 is TGTGCCAGCAGTTTAGCGGACTTTTCTAGCACAGATACGCAGTATTTT. This codes for CASSLADFSSTDTQYF. The chain links TRBV28 to TRBJ2-3, with D possibly TRBD2 on 5 matching bases. Germline lookup yields CDR1 MDHEN and CDR2 SYDVKM. This CDR3 spans 16 amino acids. Trimming pared 2 bases from V and 0 bases from J, leaving 12 bases between. The full variable domain, with the rest looked up from reference TRBV28 and TRBJ2-3, is DVKVTQSSRYLVKRTGEKVFLECVQDMDHENMFWYRQDPGLGLRLIYFSYDVKMKEKGDIPEGYSVSREKKERFSLILESASTNQTSMYLCASSLADFSSTDTQYFGPGTRLTVL.

This clonotype was seen a few times. V and J are TRBV20-1 and TRBJ1-5; possible D gene TRBD1, 5 bases. Germline loops: CDR1 DFQATT, CDR2 SNEGSKA (reference sequence). This CDR3 contains 16 residues. The V gene lost 4 bases and the J gene lost 0 bases, with 16 bases spanning the gap. The CDR3 region is CSAKREGAVSNQPQHF. The DNA of the CDR3 is TGCAGTGCTAAAAGGGAAGGGGCGGTTAGCAATCAGCCCCAGCATTTT.

On this clonotype itself: Being one base from a much bigger clone, this may be a read error. The chain is built from TRBV7-6 and TRBJ1-5; 7 nucleotides line up with TRBD1. Germline CDR1 reads SGHVS; CDR2 reads FNYEAQ. This CDR3 spans 14 amino acids. The CDR3 here is CASSSNPGGQTQHF. The CDR3 DNA sequence: TGTGCCAGCAGCTCGAATCCAGGGGGTCAGACCCAGCATTTT.

This chain connects TRBV27 to TRBJ1-2; 8 bases are shared with TRBD1. Looked up from germline, CDR1 is MNHEY and CDR2 is SMNVEV (reference sequence). The CDR3 is made up of 15 amino acids. After removal of 4 bases from V and 0 bases from J, the junction contained 4 bases not matched to a gene. This CDR3 reads CASSSQGEANYGYTF. In DNA, the CDR3 is TGTGCCAGCAGTTCACAGGGGGAGGCTAACTATGGCTACACCTTC.

The J gene is TRBJ2-4, the V gene TRBV5-4; 7 nucleotides line up with TRBD2. Looked up from germline, CDR1 is SGHNT and CDR2 is YYREEE (reference sequence). The CDR3 extends over 15 amino acids. J was trimmed by 7 bases and V by 4 bases; bases with no gene match: 11. The CDR3 spells CASSLPGEGGNIQYF. In DNA, the CDR3 is TGTGCCAGCAGCCTACCCGGGGAGGGCGGGAACATTCAGTACTTC.

This clonotype was seen only a few times. V and J are TRBV11-1 and TRBJ2-7; D tentatively reads TRBD1 or TRBD2 (5 bases each). V was shortened by 2 bases and J by 4 bases, with 21 bases between the two germline ends. CDR1 SGHAT and CDR2 FQDESV come from the germline V gene (reference sequence). The CDR3 spans 17 residues. CDR3 nucleotides: TGTGCCAGCAGCTTAATTCCTCCGGGACGGTGGAGGTACGAGCAGTACTTC. This sequence encodes CASSLIPPGRWRYEQYF. The whole variable domain, filled in from reference TRBV11-1 and TRBJ2-7, reads EAEVAQSPRYKITEKSQAVAFWCDPISGHATLYWYRQILGQGPELLVQFQDESVVDDSQLPKDRFSAERLKGVDSTLKIQPAELGDSAMYLCASSLIPPGRWRYEQYFGPGTRLTVT.

This clonotype was detected only a few times. The J gene is TRBJ2-7, the V gene TRBV12-3 or TRBV12-4; D gene ambiguous. The CDR3 runs to 13 residues. V was trimmed by 5 bases and J by 3 bases, leaving 11 bases between them. CDR3 amino acids: CASSPTYSYEQYF. CDR3 in DNA: TGTGCCAGCAGTCCAACCTATAGCTACGAGCAGTACTTC.

This clonotype was seen a few times. The V and J genes are TRBV29-1 and TRBJ1-2, with D hard to call. V shed 5 bases and J shed 8 bases, with 12 bases lying between them. From germline, CDR1 is SQVTM and CDR2 ANQGSEA. This CDR3 is built from 11 residues. This CDR3 is CSVFADSGYTF. The CDR3 DNA follows: TGCAGCGTTTTCGCGGATTCGGGCTACACCTTC.

The CDR3 bases are TGTGCCATCAGTAGAATATTGAACACTGAAGCTTTCTTT. It is translated as CAISRILNTEAFF. The chain uses TRBV10-3 and TRBJ1-1; no reliable D call. The CDR3 totals 13 residues. Deletions cut 5 bases from V and 0 bases from J, with 7 bases between. CDR1 ENHRY and CDR2 SYGVKD come from the germline V gene.

The chain carries TRBV29-1 and TRBJ2-3, with 8 bases fitting TRBD1. Germline V gene lookup returns CDR1 SQVTM and CDR2 ANQGSEA. This CDR3 is built from 14 residues. The junction had 5 bases not matched to a gene; V was cut back by 5 bases and J by 1 base. DNA for the CDR3: TGCAGCGTTAACGGGGGACAGGGCACAGATACGCAGTATTTT. This translates into CSVNGGQGTDTQYF.

This clonotype was counted between two and nine times. The chain employs TRBV5-1 and TRBJ1-5; 7 bases are a match to TRBD1. Germline lookup yields CDR1 SGHRS and CDR2 YFSETQ. This CDR3 region has 16 residues. V was clipped by 10 bases and J by 0 bases; unmatched bases: 13. Here the CDR3 reads CARPWDRSYSNQPQHF. CDR3 in DNA: TGCGCCCGGCCGTGGGACAGAAGTTATAGCAATCAGCCCCAGCATTTT.

The V call is TRBV3-1, the J call TRBJ2-6; D call uncertain. Germline V gene lookup returns CDR1 LGHDT and CDR2 YNNKEL (reference sequence). Trimming shortened V by 5 bases and J by 0 bases, and 8 bases separated the two germline ends. The CDR3 is 15 residues long. The CDR3 DNA follows: TGTGCCAGCAGCTTCGGGTACTCTGGGGCCAACGTCCTGACTTTC. It yields the protein CASSFGYSGANVLTF.

This clonotype was counted only a few times. The chain carries TRBV12-3 or TRBV12-4 and TRBJ2-1; 7 nucleotides align to TRBD1. CDR3 size: 15 residues. V dropped 3 bases and J dropped 3; count of bases not matched to a gene: 5. The CDR3 DNA sequence: TGTGCCAGCAGTTTCCGGGACAGCTTCTACAATGAGCAGTTCTTC. It specifies CASSFRDSFYNEQFF.

This clonotype appeared a few times. The rearrangement joins TRBV4-2 to TRBJ1-4; D uncertain. The germline V gene has CDR1 LGHNA and CDR2 YNFKEQ. The CDR3 spans 15 residues. Deletions cut 2 bases from V and 3 bases from J, with 10 bases between. This CDR3 is CASSQFGQANEKLFF. The CDR3 region has the DNA TGTGCCAGCAGCCAATTCGGGCAAGCTAATGAAAAACTGTTTTTT.

The rearrangement joins TRBV4-1 to TRBJ1-4, with D unresolved. There are 13 residues in the CDR3. The germline V gene has CDR1 MGHRA and CDR2 YSYEKL. Trimming stripped 2 bases from V and 7 bases from J, with 8 bases between. The CDR3 DNA reads as TGCGCCAGCAGCCAAAGCTTGTTTGAAAAACTGTTTTTT. Its translation: CASSQSLFEKLFF.

This clonotype has more than one count but fewer than ten. The V gene is TRBV6-2 or TRBV6-3, the J gene TRBJ1-2, with D hard to call. The CDR3 consists of 14 residues. Germline CDR1 and CDR2: MNHEY and SVGEGT. V was clipped by 5 bases and J by 2 bases, with 12 bases between them. DNA for the CDR3: TGTGCCAGCAGTCAAGGAGTAGGAAACTATGGCTACACCTTC. Translated, it gives CASSQGVGNYGYTF.

This chain uses TRBV9 with TRBJ1-1, with D tentatively TRBD1 (5 bases). Germline V gives CDR1 SGDLS, CDR2 YYNGEE. V lost 6 bases and J 1 base, leaving 16 bases between the germline ends. This CDR3 has 15 amino acids. The CDR3 loop reads CASTPGGVRNTEAFF. The CDR3 coding sequence is TGTGCCAGCACCCCGGGGGGGGTTAGGAACACTGAAGCTTTCTTT.